This passage covers 32 T cell receptor beta chains from one sample sequenced in a study of CD8+ T cells in alopecia areata. Treatment meaning: oral pan-JAK inhibitor, 5-10 mg twice daily. Extracted from the samples, RNA was reverse transcribed into cDNA to serve as the sequencing template. Generated by immunoSEQ multiplex PCR, the TCRdb table keeps only in-frame clones and is missing some. The sample has 160,000 or so clones; roughly 63% are singletons. The sequences come from CD4+ T cells sorted from blood, collected around week 55, from a patient treated with tofacitinib. The receptors were gathered from a human donor with alopecia areata.

This clone was seen a few times. This chain links TRBV11-2 with TRBJ2-5; possible D gene TRBD2, 5 bases. This CDR3 has 14 residues. The V end lost 3 bases, the J end lost 2 bases, and 10 bases lay between the germline ends. CDR1 is SGHAT, CDR2 FQNNGV, per germline. CDR3 protein: CASSFRTVQETQYF. In DNA form, the CDR3 reads TGTGCCAGCAGCTTCCGGACTGTACAAGAGACCCAGTACTTC.

The CDR3 loop reads CSVDSSSGGETQYF. Here the CDR3 DNA reads TGCAGCGTTGATTCGAGCAGCGGGGGCGAGACCCAGTACTTC. This sequence joins TRBV29-1 and TRBJ2-5, with TRBD2 identical over 8 bases. The V segment lost 3 bases and the J segment 5 bases; nucleotides outside the gene matches: 8. Germline V gene data show CDR1 as SQVTM and CDR2 as ANQGSEA. The CDR3 has 14 amino acids.

This rearrangement joins TRBV7-2 to TRBJ2-4, with TRBD1 matching 7 bases. This CDR3 region has 14 residues. V shed 6 bases, J shed 4 bases, and the junction held 6 bases outside the gene matches. Per germline, CDR1 SGHTA and CDR2 FQGNSA. CDR3 sequence (DNA): TGTGCCAGCAGTTCCGGGACAGAAAAAAACATTCAGTACTTC. Protein product: CASSSGTEKNIQYF.

This chain connects TRBV7-2 to TRBJ2-5, with 7 bases identical to TRBD2. The trim removed 4 bases at V and 5 bases at J, leaving 4 bases unmatched. Germline V CDR1 and CDR2: SGHTA, FQGNSA. This CDR3 region has 13 residues. The CDR3 coding sequence is TGTGCCAGCAGCTCCGGGACTATCGAGACCCAGTACTTC. Amino acid sequence: CASSSGTIETQYF.

V and J are TRBV5-1 and TRBJ2-1, with 14 bases identical to TRBD2. The germline gives CDR1 SGHRS, CDR2 YFSETQ. The junction had 4 bases not matched to a gene; V was cut back by 5 bases and J by 6 bases. This CDR3 has 15 residues. The CDR3 nucleotides are TGCGCCAGCAGGCAGGGACTAGCGGGGGCCAATGAGCAGTTCTTC. It encodes CASRQGLAGANEQFF. The full variable domain, its missing parts supplied by reference TRBV5-1 and TRBJ2-1, is KAGVTQTPRYLIKTRGQQVTLSCSPISGHRSVSWYQQTPGQGLQFLFEYFSETQRNKGNFPGRFSGRQFSNSRSEMNVSTLELGDSALYLCASRQGLAGANEQFFGPGTRLTVL.

The sample holds many counts of this clone. V is TRBV2 and J is TRBJ1-1; D perhaps matches TRBD1 (5 bases). CDR3 length: 13 amino acids. Germline assignment: CDR1 SNHLY and CDR2 FYNNEI. The V gene lost 5 bases and the J gene lost 2 bases, with 9 bases spanning the gap. DNA of the CDR3: TGTGCCAGCAGTCAACAGGACAACACTGAAGCTTTCTTT. Translation gives CASSQQDNTEAFF. Supplemented by reference TRBV2 and TRBJ1-1, the full variable domain reads EPEVTQTPSHQVTQMGQEVILRCVPISNHLYFYWYRQILGQKVEFLVSFYNNEISEKSEIFDDQFSVERPDGSNFTLKIRSTKLEDSAMYFCASSQQDNTEAFFGQGTRLTVV.

This clone came up a few times. The chain uses TRBV15 and TRBJ2-5; D not resolved. The CDR3 totals 14 residues. The germline V gene has CDR1 LNHNV and CDR2 YYDKDF (reference sequence). Trimming took off 1 base at V and 5 bases at J, with 11 bases between the two ends. The CDR3 sequence: CATSRVGSRETQYF. The DNA of the CDR3 is TGTGCCACCAGCAGAGTTGGCAGTCGGGAGACCCAGTACTTC. The whole variable domain, remainder taken from reference TRBV15 and TRBJ2-5, is DAMVIQNPRYQVTQFGKPVTLSCSQTLNHNVMYWYQQKSSQAPKLLFHYYDKDFNNEADTPDNFQSRRPNTSFCFLDIRSPGLGDTAMYLCATSRVGSRETQYFGPGTRLLVL.

This clone was seen a few times. The chain joins TRBV30 to TRBJ2-7; a weak D match, TRBD1 (5 bases). With 5 bases removed from V and 1 base from J, the gap between germline ends came to 9 bases. This CDR3 comprises 12 residues. Germline-derived CDR1 and CDR2 are GTSNPN and SVGIG (reference sequence). The chain's CDR3 is CAWSRASYEQYF. CDR3 nucleotide sequence: TGTGCCTGGTCCAGGGCTTCCTACGAGCAGTACTTC.

The J gene is TRBJ1-1, the V gene TRBV29-1; tentative D call: TRBD1 (5 bases). With 7 bases removed from V and 1 base from J, the gap between germline ends came to 10 bases. Per the germline V gene, CDR1 is SQVTM and CDR2 is ANQGSEA. The CDR3 runs to 12 residues. The CDR3 reads CSAHRSNTEAFF. The DNA of the CDR3 is TGCAGCGCCCACAGGTCGAACACTGAAGCTTTCTTT.

This clone was recorded a few times. The gene calls are TRBV30 and TRBJ2-7, with D perhaps TRBD1 or TRBD2 (5 bases each). Germline loops: CDR1 GTSNPN, CDR2 SVGIG (reference sequence). The CDR3 covers 14 residues. V was clipped by 4 bases and J by 3 bases, with 16 bases between them. Here the CDR3 reads CAWMYPGRYYEQYF. The CDR3 nucleotides are TGTGCCTGGATGTATCCGGGACGGTACTACGAGCAGTACTTC.

The V and J genes are TRBV5-1 and TRBJ2-7, with a tentative D call TRBD2 (5 bases). The CDR3 is 13 residues long. The germline gives CDR1 SGHRS, CDR2 YFSETQ. V was pared by 0 bases and J by 6 bases, with 10 bases between. CDR3 sequence: CASSLAGNGEQYF. Here the CDR3 DNA reads TGCGCCAGCAGCTTGGCCGGGAATGGCGAGCAGTACTTC. The variable domain in full, with the rest retrieved from reference TRBV5-1 and TRBJ2-7, is KAGVTQTPRYLIKTRGQQVTLSCSPISGHRSVSWYQQTPGQGLQFLFEYFSETQRNKGNFPGRFSGRQFSNSRSEMNVSTLELGDSALYLCASSLAGNGEQYFGPGTRLTVT.

This chain joins TRBV5-6 and TRBJ1-2, with 7 bases fitting TRBD1. V was clipped by 4 bases and J by 3 bases; unmatched bases: 3. CDR1 and CDR2 (germline): SGHDT, YYEEEE. The CDR3 runs 13 residues. The CDR3 is CASSRQGDYGYTF. CDR3 coding DNA: TGTGCCAGCAGCCGACAGGGAGACTATGGCTACACCTTC.

This sequence joins TRBV30 and TRBJ1-5, with TRBD1 matching 7 bases. The CDR3 runs to 12 residues. CDR1 GTSNPN and CDR2 SVGIG come from the germline V gene (reference sequence). V trimming: 4 bases; J trimming: 6 bases; junction bases outside the gene matches: 3. The CDR3 loop reads CAWNRGGQPQHF. The CDR3 nucleotides read TGTGCCTGGAACAGGGGCGGTCAGCCCCAGCATTTT.

This rearrangement joins TRBV29-1 to TRBJ1-5; a possible D gene is TRBD1 (5 bases). CDR1 is SQVTM, CDR2 ANQGSEA, per germline. Trimming removed 6 bases at V and 3 bases at J, with 9 bases between. This CDR3 region has 12 residues. The CDR3 is CSVGHLNQPQHF. DNA of the CDR3: TGCAGCGTCGGACACCTCAATCAGCCCCAGCATTTT.

V gene TRBV5-4 combines with J gene TRBJ1-6, with a tentative D call TRBD1 (5 bases). The CDR3 runs to 15 residues. V shed 0 bases and J shed 7 bases, with 11 bases lying between them. In germline, CDR1 is SGHNT, CDR2 YYREEE (reference sequence). This chain's CDR3 is CASSLDRGVNSPLHF. CDR3 coding DNA: TGTGCCAGCAGCTTGGACCGGGGGGTGAATTCACCCCTCCACTTT.

The chain combines TRBV4-1 with TRBJ2-3; 7 nucleotides line up with TRBD1. J was trimmed by 2 bases and V by 2 bases; bases with no gene match: 4. Per germline, CDR1 MGHRA and CDR2 YSYEKL. The CDR3 length is 15 residues. Written as DNA, the CDR3 is TGCGCCAGCAGCCAACCCGACAGGGACACAGATACGCAGTATTTT. Its translation: CASSQPDRDTDTQYF.

This clone has a handful of counts. The chain uses TRBV29-1 and TRBJ2-3; no firm D call. Between the trimmed V and J ends, which lost 7 bases and 6 bases, there was a span of 14 bases. This CDR3 is 12 amino acids long. The V gene's germline CDR1 is SQVTM and CDR2 ANQGSEA. CDR3 nucleotides: TGCAGCGCCTTTATGCCCGGGGATACGCAGTATTTT. It yields the protein CSAFMPGDTQYF.

The rearrangement uses TRBV20-1 and TRBJ2-7; D possibly uses TRBD1 or TRBD2 (5 bases each). V was shortened by 3 bases and J by 6 bases, with 9 bases between the two germline ends. Germline V gene data show CDR1 as DFQATT and CDR2 as SNEGSKA (reference sequence). The CDR3 totals 11 residues. This CDR3 reads CSASIGTEQYF. In DNA, the CDR3 is TGCAGTGCTAGTATCGGGACCGAGCAGTACTTC.

This clone was recorded a few times. The chain carries TRBV14 and TRBJ2-3, with 7 positions matching TRBD2. CDR3 length: 15 residues. CDR1 is SGHDN and CDR2 is FVKESK in the germline V gene. V shed 4 bases and J 4 bases; nucleotides not matched to a gene: 8. The CDR3, as DNA: TGTGCCAGCAGCCCGTTCCTAGCGGCCCCAGATACGCAGTATTTT. Translation gives CASSPFLAAPDTQYF.

This clone was picked up a small number of times. This sequence joins TRBV29-1 and TRBJ1-1; 8 nucleotides match TRBD1. V dropped 7 bases and J dropped 1; count of bases not matched to a gene: 5. Per germline, CDR1 SQVTM and CDR2 ANQGSEA. The CDR3 consists of 13 residues. CDR3 coding DNA: TGCAGCGCCCGGACAGGGCAGAACACTGAAGCTTTCTTT. It specifies CSARTGQNTEAFF.

The V gene is TRBV25-1, the J gene TRBJ2-7; D unclear. Trimming shortened V by 5 bases and J by 0 bases, and 17 bases separated the two germline ends. Germline assignment: CDR1 MGHDK and CDR2 SYGVNS. CDR3 length: 16 residues. CDR3 amino acids: CASSFPPGGYSYEQYF. CDR3 coding DNA: TGTGCCAGCAGTTTTCCCCCGGGCGGCTACTCCTACGAGCAGTACTTC.

The chain combines TRBV7-9 with TRBJ2-1; 12 bases agree with TRBD2. Germline trimming cut 6 bases from V and 10 bases from J; bases unmatched to any gene: 13. The CDR3 covers 16 residues. Germline V gene lookup returns CDR1 SEHNR and CDR2 FQNEAQ (reference sequence). The CDR3 bases are TGTGCCAGCAGAAAACCCGCTAGCGGGGGGGCATTGGAGCAGTTCTTC. Its protein product is CASRKPASGGALEQFF.

Only a few counts were recorded for this clone. The chain has TRBV29-1 and TRBJ2-1; perhaps TRBD2 as D (6 bases). The germline V and J ends were trimmed by 6 bases and 3 bases, with 12 bases remaining between them. The CDR3 has 13 residues. The germline V gene has CDR1 SQVTM and CDR2 ANQGSEA. The CDR3 is CSVLGLLYNEQFF. The CDR3 coding sequence is TGCAGCGTACTGGGACTGCTCTACAATGAGCAGTTCTTC.

V usage is TRBV5-6 and J usage is TRBJ2-5, with D possibly being TRBD1 (5 bases). The CDR3 contains 15 residues. The V gene lost 1 base and the J gene lost 2 bases, with 12 bases spanning the gap. CDR1 and CDR2 from the germline V gene are SGHDT and YYEEEE. The CDR3 is CASSLRVTAQETQYF. DNA for the CDR3: TGTGCCAGCAGCTTGCGGGTGACAGCTCAAGAGACCCAGTACTTC.

The chain uses TRBV30 and TRBJ2-7; D may correspond to TRBD1 or TRBD2 (5 bases each). CDR1 GTSNPN and CDR2 SVGIG come from the germline V gene (reference sequence). This CDR3 has 14 residues. V was clipped by 3 bases and J by 3 bases, with 15 bases between them. The CDR3 sequence: CAWSPGQGYYEQYF. The CDR3 DNA sequence: TGTGCCTGGAGCCCGGGGCAGGGTTACTACGAGCAGTACTTC. Complete variable domain (other parts from reference TRBV30 and TRBJ2-7): SQTIHQWPATLVQPVGSPLSLECTVEGTSNPNLYWYRQAAGRGLQLLFYSVGIGQISSEVPQNLSASRPQDRQFILSSKKLLLSDSGFYLCAWSPGQGYYEQYFGPGTRLTVT.

A few counts support this clone. The chain recombines TRBV30 with TRBJ1-5; 7 positions match TRBD1. The trim removed 4 bases at V and 5 bases at J, leaving 8 bases unmatched. Germline assignment: CDR1 GTSNPN and CDR2 SVGIG (reference sequence). This CDR3 spans 14 amino acids. Here the CDR3 reads CAWTQNRGYQPQHF. The CDR3 DNA is TGTGCCTGGACCCAAAACAGGGGTTATCAGCCCCAGCATTTT.

This clone was found once. This rearrangement joins TRBV6-1 to TRBJ2-7; no firm D call. The V end lost 6 bases, the J end lost 7 bases, and 16 bases lay between the germline ends. The CDR3 length is 13 residues. Germline CDR1 is MNHNS and CDR2 is SASEGT. The CDR3 region has the DNA TGTGCCAGCAGGGCCCTTTTACGGTTGGAGCAGTACTTC. Translating gives CASRALLRLEQYF.

This clone was seen more than once but under ten times. The gene calls are TRBV10-3 and TRBJ2-1; 12 bases map to TRBD2. The CDR3 runs 14 residues. Trimming took 6 bases from V and 6 from J; bases not matched to a gene: 3. Germline assignment: CDR1 ENHRY and CDR2 SYGVKD. This chain's CDR3 is CAISGLAGSNEQFF. The CDR3 DNA sequence: TGTGCCATCAGCGGACTAGCGGGGAGCAATGAGCAGTTCTTC.

The gene calls are TRBV6-1 and TRBJ1-6; tentative D call: TRBD1 (6 bases). This CDR3 region has 12 residues. The germline gives CDR1 MNHNS, CDR2 SASEGT. The V end lost 7 bases, the J end lost 11 bases, and 12 bases lay between the germline ends. The CDR3 loop reads CASTDRIAPLHF. The CDR3 DNA follows: TGTGCCAGCACGGACAGAATTGCACCCCTCCACTTT.

The rearrangement links TRBV2 to TRBJ2-6, with a possible D match to TRBD1 (6 bases). This CDR3 has 14 residues. Germline assignment: CDR1 SNHLY and CDR2 FYNNEI. V was pared by 4 bases and J by 2 bases, with 6 bases between. In DNA, the CDR3 is TGTGCCAGCAGTGGGACAGCTGGGGCCAACGTCCTGACTTTC. Protein: CASSGTAGANVLTF.

This clone was found a few times. Different DNA sequences within this sample yield the same CDR3. The chain employs TRBV7-9 and TRBJ2-3; D not resolved. The CDR3 covers 12 residues. V was trimmed by 5 bases and J by 0 bases, leaving 3 bases between them. In germline, CDR1 is SEHNR, CDR2 FQNEAQ (reference sequence). The CDR3: CASSLSTDTQYF. CDR3 nucleotide sequence: TGTGCCAGCAGCCTGAGCACAGATACGCAGTATTTT.

Many counts were recorded for this clone. This sequence joins TRBV6-1 and TRBJ1-2, with a weak D call TRBD1 (5 bases). The CDR3 sequence is 16 residues long. CDR1 MNHNS and CDR2 SASEGT come from the germline V gene. Trimming took 4 bases from V and 4 from J, leaving 19 bases between them. The CDR3 DNA sequence: TGTGCCAGCAGTGCGACCCGGGGACGGACGGGCTATGGCTACACCTTC. It translates to CASSATRGRTGYGYTF.